A selection of T cell receptor beta chains follows, all from one sample in a study of graft-versus-host responses after intestinal transplantation. Using immunoSEQ multiplex PCR, the repertoire was profiled, and TCRdb retains in-frame clones only, with some absent. The sample holds around 76,000 clones, about 94% seen once. Which antigens these TCRs recognize remains unknown. The specimen comprised unstimulated CD8+ T cells sorted from spleen or lymph node cells, sampled before intestinal transplant. The receptors were gathered from a human donor who received an intestinal transplant. Both conserved end residues are part of each CDR3. Each record gives: J gene, clone size, V gene, CDR3 protein. Not all rows give a size; the values are once, few, many and, for expanded clones, a class.

>TRBJ2-7|NA|TRBV28
CASSFSGGRDLGSYEQYF
>TRBJ2-5|NA|TRBV2
CASSELDYPHWTQYF
>TRBJ2-7|once|TRBV28
CASNGLAGEWVYEQYF
>TRBJ1-5|once|TRBV6-1
CASSEYGIMRHF
>TRBJ1-2|NA|TRBV10-2
CASSMSPAANYGYTF
>TRBJ2-1|NA|TRBV7-2
CASRPPASGRGNEQFF
>TRBJ1-1|NA|TRBV10-1
CASSERQGTEAFF
>TRBJ2-3|NA|TRBV5-6
CASSSGLALTATDTQYF
>TRBJ2-3|once|TRBV6-1
CASSEGLAGADTQYF
>TRBJ2-5|NA|TRBV7-9
CASSFSQGESETQYF
>TRBJ1-1|NA|TRBV18
CASSPSGSSLGEAFF
>TRBJ2-6|NA|TRBV9
CASSVRTGRASGANVLTF
>TRBJ1-5|NA|TRBV6-1
CASTFRDSVNQPQHF
>TRBJ2-1|NA|TRBV20-1
CSARTYNEQFF